A selection of T cell receptor beta chains follows, all from one sample in a study of T cells in Graves' hyperthyroidism and ophthalmopathy. TCRdb re-called the multiplex PCR reads with MiXCR, one entry per CDR3 protein. This table holds about 640,000 distinct CDR3 sequences, less than 25% found once. Sequencing input: blood. Source of these receptors: a man between 25 and 39 years old with Graves' ophthalmopathy. Both conserved end residues are part of each CDR3. A D gene is named only where the DNA matches it firmly. The size field is filled for only some rows; it gives once, few, many or a size class.

TRBV6-1	few	TRBJ2-6	TRBD2	TGTGCCAGCAGTGTGACTAGCGGGAGGGCCTCTGGGGCCAACGTCCTGACTTTC	CASSVTSGRASGANVLTF
TRBV29-1	-	TRBJ2-5	TRBD2	TGCAGCGTTCACCCGGGAGGAGAGACCCAGTACTTC	CSVHPGGETQYF
TRBV18	-	TRBJ2-3	TRBD1	TGTGCCAGCTCAGCCCTTGGACAGGAAGGGACAGATACGCAGTATTTT	CASSALGQEGTDTQYF
TRBV28	many	TRBJ2-2	TRBD2	TGTGCCAGCAGTTTATGGACTAGCGGGAGAAACACCGGGGAGCTGTTTTTT	CASSLWTSGRNTGELFF
TRBV2	-	TRBJ2-7	TRBD1	TGTGCCAGCAGGGCAGGGGGCCTCTCCTACGAGCAGTACTTC	CASRAGGLSYEQYF
TRBV9	few	TRBJ1-2	-	TGTGCCAGCAGCGTAACCACAGGGCGTTATGGCTACACCTTC	CASSVTTGRYGYTF
TRBV7-3	many	TRBJ2-3	TRBD1	TGTGCCAGCAGCGTATCCAGGGGGCCCCACGAGGGGCAGTATTTT	CASSVSRGPHEGQYF
TRBV3-1	many	TRBJ1-1	-	TGTGCCAGCAGCCAAGGCCACAGGTTAGCTTTCTTT	CASSQGHRLAFF
TRBV4-1	-	TRBJ2-7	TRBD1	TGCGCCAGCAGCCAAGATCCCGGGACAGGGCCATCGTACGAGCAGTACTTC	CASSQDPGTGPSYEQYF
TRBV2	many	TRBJ1-1	-	TGTGCCAGCAGTGTTTCGAACACTGAAGCTTTCTTT	CASSVSNTEAFF
TRBV9	many	TRBJ1-2	TRBD1	TGTGCCAGTACACCCCGGGACAGGGGTGGCTACACCTTC	CASTPRDRGGYTF